These 14 T cell receptor beta chains were all obtained from the same sample, sequenced in a study of T cells in Graves' hyperthyroidism and ophthalmopathy. Amplification targeted TCR beta CDR3 regions from RNA transcripts. The TCR CDR3 was amplified in a first-round RT-PCR using the HTBI primer set. TCRdb passed the multiplex PCR reads through MiXCR, listing each CDR3 protein once. The sample shows approximately 530,000 distinct CDR3 sequences, 20% of them seen only once. The specimen sequenced was blood. These receptors all stem from a man between 35 and 55 years old with Graves' ophthalmopathy.

The V and J genes are TRBV4-3 and TRBJ2-1; tentative D call: TRBD1 (5 bases). Trimming removed 4 bases from V and 6 bases from J, with 16 bases in between. This CDR3 has 15 residues. Per the germline V gene, CDR1 is LGHNA and CDR2 is YSLEER. This chain's CDR3 is CASSPPGPGRNEQFF. CDR3 nucleotide sequence: TGCGCCAGCAGCCCACCCGGGCCAGGGCGCAATGAGCAGTTCTTC.

This clonotype was counted a few times. J is TRBJ1-1 and V is TRBV7-9, with D tentatively TRBD1 (5 bases). The CDR3 runs 15 residues. Germline-derived CDR1 and CDR2 are SEHNR and FQNEAQ (reference sequence). V was shortened by 5 bases and J by 1 base, with 14 bases between the two germline ends. CDR3 region: CASSPFQGRNTEAFF. In DNA form, the CDR3 reads TGTGCCAGCAGCCCGTTCCAGGGAAGGAACACTGAAGCTTTCTTT.

This clonotype has a count of ten or more. V is TRBV28 and J is TRBJ2-7; 7 bases are a match to TRBD2. Germline-derived CDR1 and CDR2 are MDHEN and SYDVKM. The V gene end was trimmed by 3 bases and the J gene end by 3 bases; junction bases not matched to a gene: 8. This CDR3 is 15 amino acids long. In DNA form, the CDR3 reads TGTGCCAGCAGTTTGCTAGCGGTGGGTAACTACGAGCAGTACTTC. As protein: CASSLLAVGNYEQYF. Variable domain in full (rest from reference TRBV28 and TRBJ2-7): DVKVTQSSRYLVKRTGEKVFLECVQDMDHENMFWYRQDPGLGLRLIYFSYDVKMKEKGDIPEGYSVSREKKERFSLILESASTNQTSMYLCASSLLAVGNYEQYFGPGTRLTVT.

This clonotype was detected many times. The genes are TRBV6-5 and TRBJ1-2; TRBD1 is a possible D gene (5 bases). The CDR3 length is 14 residues. V dropped 2 bases and J dropped 2 bases, with 9 bases sitting between them. Per germline, CDR1 MNHEY and CDR2 SVGAGI. CDR3 in amino acids: CASSYRDGNYGYTF. The CDR3 nucleotides are TGTGCCAGCAGTTACAGGGACGGAAACTATGGCTACACCTTC.

This chain links TRBV29-1 with TRBJ2-5; TRBD1 agrees at 8 bases. The germline V gene encodes CDR1 SQVTM and CDR2 ANQGSEA. Losses at the gene ends were 2 bases for V and 5 bases for J; bases not matched to a gene: 10. There are 15 residues in the CDR3. The DNA for the CDR3 is TGCAGCGTTGAAAAGGGGGCAGGGGGCGGCGAGACCCAGTACTTC. It is translated as CSVEKGAGGGETQYF.

V usage is TRBV2 and J usage is TRBJ2-1; 12 nucleotides line up with TRBD2. J gave up 8 bases and V 9 bases, and 5 bases lay outside the gene matches. This CDR3 contains 13 residues. CDR1 and CDR2 from the germline V gene are SNHLY and FYNNEI. CDR3 in DNA: TGTGCCAGGACTAGCGGGAGAGGGCATGAGCAGTTCTTC. This sequence encodes CARTSGRGHEQFF. Using reference TRBV2 and TRBJ2-1 for the parts outside the CDR3, the full variable domain is EPEVTQTPSHQVTQMGQEVILRCVPISNHLYFYWYRQILGQKVEFLVSFYNNEISEKSEIFDDQFSVERPDGSNFTLKIRSTKLEDSAMYFCARTSGRGHEQFFGPGTRLTVL.

The rearrangement links TRBV7-2 to TRBJ1-4; D unclear. Germline-derived CDR1 and CDR2 are SGHTA and FQGNSA. There are 12 residues in the CDR3. Trimming cost V 5 bases and J 7 bases, with 8 bases left between them. This chain's CDR3 is CASSPGREKLFF. CDR3 coding DNA: TGTGCCAGCAGCCCTGGGCGTGAAAAACTGTTTTTT.

With respect to this clonotype: The junction differs from germline at one of its ends, possibly a read error. This chain connects TRBV27 to TRBJ1-4; weak D call: TRBD1 (5 bases). From germline, CDR1 is MNHEY and CDR2 SMNVEV (reference sequence). This CDR3 has 14 amino acids. The CDR3 DNA is TGTGTCAGCAGTTTGCCAGGGCTGAATGAAAAACTGTTTTTT. Its translation: CVSSLPGLNEKLFF. Using reference TRBV27 and TRBJ1-4 for the parts outside the CDR3, the full variable domain is EAQVTQNPRYLITVTGKKLTVTCSQNMNHEYMSWYRQDPGLGLRQIYYSMNVEVTDKGDVPEGYKVSRKEKRNFPLILESPSPNQTSLYFCVSSLPGLNEKLFFGSGTQLSVL.

This clonotype showed up many times. The chain couples TRBV28 to TRBJ2-7; 7 nucleotides agree with TRBD1. Germline-derived CDR1 and CDR2 are MDHEN and SYDVKM. The CDR3 covers 16 residues. V shed 4 bases, J shed 0 bases, and the junction held 9 bases outside the gene matches. CDR3 amino acids: CASSSTGNRLSYEQYF. DNA for the CDR3: TGTGCCAGCAGTTCGACAGGGAATCGACTCTCCTACGAGCAGTACTTC.

The sample holds many counts of this clonotype. This chain connects TRBV7-2 to TRBJ2-7, with D uncertain. The CDR3 covers 12 residues. Trimming stripped 5 bases from V and 4 bases from J, with 9 bases between. The germline V gene has CDR1 SGHTA and CDR2 FQGNSA. The CDR3 loop reads CASSPWLYEQYF. The CDR3 DNA sequence: TGTGCCAGCAGCCCCTGGCTTTACGAGCAGTACTTC. The full variable domain, rest sourced from reference TRBV7-2 and TRBJ2-7, is GAGVSQSPSNKVTEKGKDVELRCDPISGHTALYWYRQSLGQGLEFLIYFQGNSAPDKSGLPSDRFSAERTGGSVSTLTIQRTQQEDSAVYLCASSPWLYEQYFGPGTRLTVT.

This clonotype came up a few times. In DNA form, the CDR3 reads TGTGCCAGCAGTTTTGGCCAGCCACCCAAAAACATTCAGTACTTC. Translating gives CASSFGQPPKNIQYF. V and J are TRBV28 and TRBJ2-4; D ambiguous. The germline CDR1 and CDR2 sequences are MDHEN and SYDVKM. V lost 3 bases and J lost 2, with 11 bases in between. This CDR3 has 15 amino acids.

This clonotype was seen a few times. The chain links TRBV12-3 or TRBV12-4 to TRBJ2-3, with D possibly TRBD1 on 5 matching bases. The better agreement between TRBJ1-5 and the DNA end casts doubt on the J call. The CDR3 has 14 residues. The CDR3 nucleotides are TGTGCCAGCAGGAAGCGGGGGAGCACAGATACGCAGCATTTT. It specifies CASRKRGSTDTQHF.

This chain joins TRBV28 and TRBJ2-3; D might be TRBD2 (6 bases). Germline values: CDR1 MDHEN, CDR2 SYDVKM. CDR3 length: 14 amino acids. The ends were cut back, 2 bases at V and 2 bases at J, with 8 bases in the middle. The CDR3 nucleotides read TGTGCCAGCAGTTTAACTAGCAACACAGATACGCAGTATTTT. Protein: CASSLTSNTDTQYF.

This chain connects TRBV15 to TRBJ2-7, with D unresolved. Germline assignment: CDR1 LNHNV and CDR2 YYDKDF (reference sequence). CDR3 length equals 16 residues. V lost 0 bases, J lost 3 bases, and 15 bases lay in between. The CDR3 sequence is CATSREFGVGDYEQYF. The CDR3 region has the DNA TGTGCCACCAGCAGAGAATTTGGGGTTGGGGACTACGAGCAGTACTTC.